Listed below are T cell receptor beta chains from one sample, sequenced in a study of blood T cells in healthy people across ages. TCRdb reprocessed the 5' RACE reads with MiXCR, giving one entry per CDR3 protein. The sample lists roughly 1,800,000 distinct CDR3 sequences; around half were seen once. The sample comprised blood. The receptors were sampled from a woman aged 40 to 50 in good health. Each CDR3 is given with its conserved first and last residue. D genes are given only for firm matches. A clone size is listed for some rows: how often the clone was seen (once, few, many), or a class if it is expanded.

V gene	J gene	D gene	clone size	CDR3 DNA	CDR3 protein
TRBV29-1	TRBJ1-1	.	.	TGCAGCGTTCAAGTTCGGAGCACTGAAGCTTTCTTT	CSVQVRSTEAFF
TRBV7-2	TRBJ2-7	.	once	TGTGCCAGCAGCTTAGCATTCATACGAGGGCAGGGAGCCTACGAGCAGTACTTC	CASSLAFIRGQGAYEQYF
TRBV5-1	TRBJ2-5	TRBD1	.	TGCGCCAGCAGCTTCGGGACAGGGGGCCTACGGGAGACCCAGTACTTC	CASSFGTGGLRETQYF
TRBV12-5	TRBJ2-1	TRBD1	.	TGTGCTAGTGGTTCGGGACAGGGAGGCAATGAGCAGTTCTTC	CASGSGQGGNEQFF
TRBV11-1	TRBJ2-7	.	.	TGTGCCAGCAGCTTAGACCCCCCCTACGAGCAGTACTTC	CASSLDPPYEQYF
TRBV9	TRBJ2-5	TRBD1	.	TGTGCCAGCAGCGCCGGGACAGGGAGCTACAATGAGCAGTACTTC	CASSAGTGSYNEQYF
TRBV20-1	TRBJ2-3	.	.	TGCAGCGAAGTGCGTACGGGGCACGCAGATACGCAGTATTTT	CSEVRTGHADTQYF
TRBV21-1	TRBJ2-5	.	.	TGTGCCAGCAGCAAAGCGGACAGGATCCAAGAGACCCAGTACTTC	CASSKADRIQETQYF
TRBV2	TRBJ2-5	.	.	TGTGCCAGCAGAAACCGGGACTTAGAGACCCAGTACTTC	CASRNRDLETQYF
TRBV15	TRBJ2-3	TRBD2	few	TGTGCCACCAGCTGGAGGCGGGGGGGCTTAGATACGCAGTATTTT	CATSWRRGGLDTQYF
TRBV9	TRBJ1-4	.	.	TGTGCCAGCAGCGTAGGGACAATCCGAACTAATGAAAAACTGTTTTTT	CASSVGTIRTNEKLFF
TRBV20-1	TRBJ1-1	.	few	TGCAGTGCTAGAGGGGCTATTCGACAGGCTTTCTTT	CSARGAIRQAFF
TRBV20-1	TRBJ2-5	.	few	TGCAGTGCCCCTGGCGATCAAGAGACCCAGTACTTC	CSAPGDQETQYF
TRBV29-1	TRBJ2-5	.	.	TGCAGCGTTGATACAGGGAACCAAGAGACCCAGTACTTC	CSVDTGNQETQYF
TRBV9	TRBJ2-1	TRBD2	.	TGTGCCAGCAGCGTAGCTAGCGGGGGGGCGGTGGATGAGCAGTTCTTC	CASSVASGGAVDEQFF
TRBV24-1	TRBJ1-2	.	few	TGTGCCACCAGTTCGGACAGCAACTATGGCTACACCTTC	CATSSDSNYGYTF
TRBV27	TRBJ2-4	.	.	TGTGCCAGCAGTTTACGTGGACCAGCAAAGGACATTCAGTACTTC	CASSLRGPAKDIQYF
TRBV20-1	TRBJ1-4	.	.	TGCAGTGCTCCCCCGGGAGGAGGAAAACTGTTTTTT	CSAPPGGGKLFF
TRBV3-1	TRBJ2-1	.	.	TGTGCCAGCAGCCAGAATCCGGACCCCGCGTGGGAGCAGTTCTTC	CASSQNPDPAWEQFF
TRBV7-2	TRBJ2-7	TRBD1	many	TGTGCCAGCAGCTTATCTGGACAGGGCAACGAGCAGTACTTC	CASSLSGQGNEQYF
TRBV12-3/TRBV12-4	TRBJ2-5	.	few	TGTGCCAGCAGCCTCATTGGAGAAAAACCTCGTTGGACCCAGTACTTC	CASSLIGEKPRWTQYF
TRBV6-2/TRBV6-3	TRBJ2-3	.	.	TGTGCCAGCAGGAGTCAGCGGGCTAGCACAGATACGCAGTATTTT	CASRSQRASTDTQYF
TRBV9	TRBJ2-3	.	.	TGTGCCAGCAGCGCCCCGGTGGGGGAGTGGAGCACAGATACGCAGTATTTT	CASSAPVGEWSTDTQYF
TRBV7-3	TRBJ2-1	TRBD1	.	TGTGCCAGCAGCCTCGGGACAGCTGTATACGAGCAGTTCTTC	CASSLGTAVYEQFF
TRBV7-8	TRBJ2-5	TRBD2	.	TGTGCCAGCAGCTTAGTAGCCGGGGGGGCCGGTGAGACCCAGTACTTC	CASSLVAGGAGETQYF
TRBV7-2	TRBJ2-3	.	.	TGTGCCAGCAGCTCTGATCGGGGTACCTCCCAGTATTTT	CASSSDRGTSQYF
TRBV5-1	TRBJ2-4	.	.	TGCGCCAGCAGCTGGGGCCAGGGTTTCGAACAGTACTTC	CASSWGQGFEQYF
TRBV25-1	TRBJ2-4	.	.	TGTGCCACCTGGGGGGGCGGGCAGTACTTC	CATWGGGQYF
TRBV2	TRBJ2-6	.	.	TGTGCCAGCAGTGAACGACAGCTCGGGGCCAACGTCCTGACTTTC	CASSERQLGANVLTF
TRBV6-2/TRBV6-3	TRBJ2-7	.	.	TGTGCCAGCAGTTACACACGACTGGACGACGAGCAGTACTTC	CASSYTRLDDEQYF
TRBV7-9	TRBJ2-7	.	.	TGTGCCAGCAGCTTAGTTCCAGGGTTGTCCTACGAGCAGTACTTC	CASSLVPGLSYEQYF
TRBV5-1	TRBJ1-2	TRBD1	few	TGCGCCAGCAGCCACACAGGGGAAGACTATGGCTACACCTTC	CASSHTGEDYGYTF
TRBV4-1	TRBJ2-7	.	few	TGCGCCAGCAGCCAAACGACACTGACCTACGAGCAGTACTTC	CASSQTTLTYEQYF
TRBV28	TRBJ2-1	TRBD2	.	TGTGCCAGCATATCTAGCGGGACTTACAATGAGCAGTTCTTC	CASISSGTYNEQFF
TRBV7-3	TRBJ2-1	.	few	TGTGCCAGCAGACAGGACGGCGCCAATGAGCAGTTCTTC	CASRQDGANEQFF
TRBV12-3/TRBV12-4	TRBJ2-7	TRBD1	many	TGCGCCAGCAGCTTGGGGACAGGGGGCGACGAGCAGTACTTC	CASSLGTGGDEQYF
TRBV20-1	TRBJ2-4	.	.	TGCAGTGCTAGAGGAAGAAGTCAGGTAGCCAAAAACATTCAGTACTTC	CSARGRSQVAKNIQYF